This section outlines one TCR beta chain sequence together with its context. Antigen specificity is unknown. The data stem from a study of T cells in pancreatic ductal adenocarcinoma. Findings and limits, study-wide: Mean clonality was about 0.12 in tumors and about 0.069 in blood, not significantly different.

Measured with immunoSEQ multiplex PCR; TCRdb has only the in-frame clones, and not every one. In the table there are roughly 31,000 clones, about 92% of which are singletons. The CDR3 covers 13 residues. Germline CDR1 is MNHEY and CDR2 is SVGAGI. V was trimmed by 6 bases and J by 6 bases, leaving 14 bases between them. Selected pancreatic ductal adenocarcinoma patients had undergone surgery without neoadjuvant therapy. The clonotype originates from a human donor with pancreatic ductal adenocarcinoma. The chain recombines TRBV6-5 with TRBJ1-1; TRBD1 might be the D (6 bases). The sequenced sample consisted of PBMCs. The CDR3 DNA follows: TGTGCCAGCAGCCAGGGGCGCGAAGCTGAAGCTTTCTTT. As protein: CASSQGREAEAFF.